These 29 T cell receptor beta chains originate from one sample sequenced in a study of cytomegalovirus exposure and HLA in healthy donors. This table comes from immunoSEQ multiplex PCR, and its TCRdb copy is limited to in-frame clones, with some not included. Of approximately 150,000 clones in the sample, approximately 89% were seen once. The sample comprised PBMCs. The receptors come from a man aged 18 to 35 in good health and CMV-seropositive.

The CDR3 loop is CASSPLQGLIYGYTF. The CDR3, as DNA: TGCGCCAGCTCCCCCTTGCAGGGCCTAATCTATGGCTACACCTTC. The J gene is TRBJ1-2, the V gene TRBV5-1; perhaps TRBD1 as D (5 bases). The V gene lost 7 bases and the J gene lost 4 bases, with 20 bases spanning the gap. Germline V gene sequence: CDR1 SGHRS, CDR2 YFSETQ. The CDR3 totals 15 residues.

The rearrangement uses TRBV18 and TRBJ2-7; D is perhaps TRBD2 (5 bases). The ends were cut back, 3 bases at V and 0 bases at J, with 12 bases in the middle. Germline V CDR1 and CDR2: KGHSH, LQKENI. The CDR3 is 15 residues long. CDR3 DNA: TGTGCCAGCTCACCCCTGGGGAGTGACTCCTACGAGCAGTACTTC. Its protein is CASSPLGSDSYEQYF.

The V and J genes are TRBV6-6 and TRBJ2-3; D is uncertain. The germline gives CDR1 MNHNY, CDR2 SVGAGI (reference sequence). The CDR3 is made up of 13 amino acids. Trimming pared 2 bases from V and 5 bases from J, leaving 8 bases between. CDR3: CASSYEAKDTQYF. CDR3 DNA: TGTGCCAGCAGTTACGAGGCCAAAGATACGCAGTATTTT.

This rearrangement joins TRBV9 to TRBJ2-3; the match to TRBD2 covers 10 bases. Trimming at V came to 1 base and at J to 8 bases, leaving 10 bases not matched to a gene. This CDR3 comprises 16 residues. CDR1 is SGDLS, CDR2 YYNGEE, per germline. The CDR3 DNA follows: TGTGCCAGCAGCGTATCGAGCGGGGGGGCCGGGGGTACGCAGTATTTT. This codes for CASSVSSGGAGGTQYF.

The gene calls are TRBV5-6 and TRBJ1-2, with unresolved D. Trimming pared 4 bases from V and 7 bases from J, leaving 14 bases between. Germline V CDR1 and CDR2: SGHDT, YYEEEE. The CDR3 covers 13 residues. The CDR3 DNA follows: TGTGCCAGCAGCGCACTTTATTATCGTGGCTACACCTTC. Its protein is CASSALYYRGYTF.

CDR3 DNA: TGCGCCAGCAGCCAATTCCCAGACAGGGAGAAATACGAGCAGTACTTC. Its protein product is CASSQFPDREKYEQYF. V is TRBV4-1 and J is TRBJ2-7; TRBD1 matches at 7 bases. V lost 2 bases, J lost 4 bases, and 11 bases stayed unmatched. CDR3 length: 16 amino acids. The germline gives CDR1 MGHRA, CDR2 YSYEKL.

The V and J genes are TRBV4-1 and TRBJ1-1; 7 bases align to TRBD1. The length of the CDR3 is 21 residues. Germline V gene sequence: CDR1 MGHRA, CDR2 YSYEKL. Germline trimming cut 6 bases from V and 2 bases from J; bases unmatched to any gene: 27. This chain's CDR3 is CASRDYKRGISPGQANTEAFF. The CDR3 coding sequence is TGCGCCAGCAGGGACTACAAAAGAGGAATTTCTCCCGGACAGGCCAACACTGAAGCTTTCTTT.

In nucleotides, the CDR3 is TGTGCCAGCAGCGCGGTGGGGGGAAGCACAGATACGCAGTATTTT. Protein product: CASSAVGGSTDTQYF. The chain links TRBV7-3 to TRBJ2-3; perhaps TRBD2 as D (6 bases). V lost 5 bases and J lost 0, with 12 bases in between. Per the germline V gene, CDR1 is SGHTA and CDR2 is FQGTGA. CDR3 length: 15 residues.

J is TRBJ1-3 and V is TRBV7-2; D perhaps matches TRBD1 (5 bases). The CDR3 runs to 18 residues. V lost 1 base, J lost 0 bases, and 16 bases lay in between. In germline, CDR1 is SGHTA, CDR2 FQGNSA. The CDR3 reads CASSLGWYRRISGNTIYF. CDR3 bases: TGTGCCAGCAGCTTAGGGTGGTACAGGCGTATCTCTGGAAACACCATATATTTT.

The chain joins TRBV6-5 to TRBJ2-2; D remains unclear. The CDR3 is 14 residues long. Germline CDR1 and CDR2: MNHEY and SVGAGI. V lost 2 bases and J 3 bases, leaving 7 bases between the germline ends. CDR3: CASSYDGYTGELFF. The CDR3 nucleotides are TGTGCCAGCAGTTACGACGGGTACACCGGGGAGCTGTTTTTT.

This chain links TRBV5-1 with TRBJ1-4; no definite D call. This CDR3 has 14 residues. The germline CDR1 and CDR2 sequences are SGHRS and YFSETQ. Trimming took 6 bases from V and 7 from J, leaving 16 bases between them. The CDR3 region is CASTPDVGSEKLFF. Written as DNA, the CDR3 is TGCGCCAGCACCCCGGACGTAGGGAGTGAAAAACTGTTTTTT.

This clone was observed a single time. The chain uses TRBV5-1 and TRBJ1-2, with 9 positions matching TRBD1. The germline CDR1 and CDR2 sequences are SGHRS and YFSETQ. The ends lost 0 bases at V and 7 bases at J; junction bases unmatched: 10. CDR3 size: 16 residues. This CDR3 reads CASSLEGQGPRSGYTF. CDR3 nucleotides: TGCGCCAGCAGCTTGGAGGGACAGGGCCCCAGGAGTGGCTACACCTTC. The variable domain in full, with the rest retrieved from reference TRBV5-1 and TRBJ1-2, is KAGVTQTPRYLIKTRGQQVTLSCSPISGHRSVSWYQQTPGQGLQFLFEYFSETQRNKGNFPGRFSGRQFSNSRSEMNVSTLELGDSALYLCASSLEGQGPRSGYTFGSGTRLTVV.

The rearrangement uses TRBV27 and TRBJ1-5; D is uncertain. Germline CDR1 and CDR2: MNHEY and SMNVEV (reference sequence). The CDR3 contains 12 residues. Between the trimmed V and J ends, which lost 5 bases and 6 bases, there was a span of 8 bases. As DNA, the CDR3 is TGTGCCAGCAGTCGGGTGGGTCAGCCCCAGCATTTT. Translating it yields CASSRVGQPQHF.

The genes are TRBV9 and TRBJ2-2, with 10 bases lining up with TRBD1. The junction had 6 bases not matched to a gene; V was cut back by 3 bases and J by 4 bases. This CDR3 spans 16 amino acids. Germline CDR1 reads SGDLS; CDR2 reads YYNGEE. For the CDR3, the DNA is TGTGCCAGCAGCGGGGGACAGGGGATGGCCACCGGGGAGCTGTTTTTT. Translated, it gives CASSGGQGMATGELFF.

This sequence joins TRBV27 and TRBJ2-2; D gene unclear. V lost 6 bases and J 1 base, leaving 9 bases between the germline ends. The CDR3 length is 14 residues. CDR1 and CDR2 (germline): MNHEY, SMNVEV (reference sequence). The CDR3: CASSPTLNTGELFF. For the CDR3, the DNA is TGTGCCAGCAGCCCTACCTTGAACACCGGGGAGCTGTTTTTT.

The chain employs TRBV4-3 and TRBJ1-2; weak D call: TRBD1 (5 bases). This CDR3 has 15 residues. Per the germline V gene, CDR1 is LGHNA and CDR2 is YSLEER. Trimming took off 1 base at V and 4 bases at J, with 13 bases between the two ends. This CDR3 reads CASSQGPGIFYGYTF. The CDR3, as DNA: TGCGCCAGCAGCCAAGGCCCAGGGATCTTCTATGGCTACACCTTC.

This clone was recorded once. This rearrangement joins TRBV5-1 to TRBJ2-5; 9 bases agree with TRBD1. This CDR3 region has 14 residues. Germline assignment: CDR1 SGHRS and CDR2 YFSETQ. After removal of 4 bases from V and 4 bases from J, the junction contained 5 bases not matched to a gene. DNA of the CDR3: TGCGCCAGCAGCCCCAGACAGGGGGGAGAGACCCAGTACTTC. Amino acid sequence: CASSPRQGGETQYF.

CDR3 nucleotides: TGTGCCAGCAGCCCAGGGACTAGCACAGATACGCAGTATTTT. Its translation: CASSPGTSTDTQYF. The chain has TRBV5-4 and TRBJ2-3; tentatively, D is TRBD2 (6 bases). The V gene's germline CDR1 is SGHNT and CDR2 YYREEE (reference sequence). The V end lost 4 bases, the J end lost 0 bases, and 9 bases lay between the germline ends. The CDR3 spans 14 residues.

The gene calls are TRBV9 and TRBJ1-5; no reliable D call. The V end was cut by 0 bases, the J end by 5 bases, with 6 bases between. CDR3 length: 13 residues. The germline V gene has CDR1 SGDLS and CDR2 YYNGEE. In DNA, the CDR3 is TGTGCCAGCAGCGTAGCGCCAGATCAGCCCCAGCATTTT. It specifies CASSVAPDQPQHF.

This clone was counted once. This sequence joins TRBV21-1 and TRBJ2-5; the tabulated D call, TRBD1, remains unverified against the DNA. TRBV21-1 is a pseudogene locus. The length of the CDR3 is 15 residues. The CDR3 sequence is CASSLLDDRDRTQYF. For the CDR3, the DNA is TGTGCCAGCAGCCTCCTCGATGACAGGGACAGGACCCAGTACTTC.

The chain couples TRBV28 to TRBJ2-7, with 9 bases matching TRBD2. The germline V gene encodes CDR1 MDHEN and CDR2 SYDVKM. V was clipped by 8 bases and J by 12 bases; unmatched bases: 14. The CDR3 has 13 residues. The CDR3 protein is CASGDVAGESPYF. Here the CDR3 DNA reads TGTGCCAGCGGTGATGTAGCGGGAGAGTCGCCGTACTTC. Based on the CDR3 plus reference TRBV28 and TRBJ2-7, the full variable domain is DVKVTQSSRYLVKRTGEKVFLECVQDMDHENMFWYRQDPGLGLRLIYFSYDVKMKEKGDIPEGYSVSREKKERFSLILESASTNQTSMYLCASGDVAGESPYFGPGTRLTVT.

The chain carries TRBV9 and TRBJ2-3; 7 positions agree with TRBD2. The CDR3 runs to 16 residues. Per the germline V gene, CDR1 is SGDLS and CDR2 is YYNGEE. V trimming: 4 bases; J trimming: 6 bases; junction bases outside the gene matches: 14. The CDR3 is CASSPLREAGRDTQYF. The CDR3 DNA follows: TGTGCCAGCAGCCCCCTCCGGGAGGCGGGGCGGGATACGCAGTATTTT.

The DNA for the CDR3 is TGTGCCAGTAGTATAATAACTAGCGGGACCAATGAGCAGTTCTTC. Translated, it gives CASSIITSGTNEQFF. The chain is built from TRBV19 and TRBJ2-1, with 10 bases aligning to TRBD2. With V trimmed by 2 bases and J by 6 bases, 4 bases remained unmatched. The CDR3 extends over 15 amino acids. Germline CDR1 is LNHDA and CDR2 is SQIVND (reference sequence).

This chain joins TRBV6-6 and TRBJ2-7; 10 bases fit TRBD1. The CDR3 sequence is 14 residues long. V was clipped by 5 bases and J by 4 bases; unmatched bases: 5. In germline, CDR1 is MNHNY, CDR2 SVGAGI (reference sequence). Written as DNA, the CDR3 is TGTGCCAGCAGTGGTCGACAGGGGGCGTACGAGCAGTACTTC. It yields the protein CASSGRQGAYEQYF.

This clone was counted a single time. The CDR3 coding sequence is TGCAGCGCCGACCCTGGGACAGGGGGAAAGACCCAGTACTTC. This encodes CSADPGTGGKTQYF. V usage is TRBV29-1 and J usage is TRBJ2-5; 11 bases agree with TRBD1. Germline CDR1 and CDR2: SQVTM and ANQGSEA. The CDR3 sequence is 14 residues long. V lost 7 bases to trimming and J lost 6 bases; unmatched junction nucleotides: 10.

The chain couples TRBV2 to TRBJ2-6; D is ambiguous. The CDR3 extends over 15 amino acids. Trimming removed 3 bases from V and 4 bases from J, with 10 bases in between. Germline lookup yields CDR1 SNHLY and CDR2 FYNNEI. This CDR3 is CASSDIRSGANVLTF. Here the CDR3 DNA reads TGTGCCAGCAGTGATATACGGTCCGGGGCCAACGTCCTGACTTTC.

The CDR3 loop is CASSYGGGQPQHF. In nucleotides, the CDR3 is TGTGCCAGCAGTTACGGGGGCGGACAGCCCCAGCATTTT. The chain combines TRBV6-5 with TRBJ1-5; perhaps TRBD1 as D (6 bases). V lost 2 bases and J lost 7, with 9 bases in between. The germline V gene encodes CDR1 MNHEY and CDR2 SVGAGI. The CDR3 loop spans 13 amino acids.

The V and J genes are TRBV7-9 and TRBJ2-7, with TRBD1 matching 10 bases. CDR3 size: 15 residues. The germline V gene encodes CDR1 SEHNR and CDR2 FQNEAQ (reference sequence). Unmatched junction bases numbered 10, after V lost 10 bases and J lost 1 base. As DNA, the CDR3 is TGTGCCATTACCTTGACAGGGGGCGAATCCTACGAGCAGTACTTC. Residues: CAITLTGGESYEQYF.

The chain is built from TRBV27 and TRBJ2-1; 8 positions match TRBD2. Germline V gene sequence: CDR1 MNHEY, CDR2 SMNVEV (reference sequence). This CDR3 spans 13 amino acids. V trimming: 4 bases; J trimming: 7 bases; junction bases outside the gene matches: 3. The CDR3 DNA is TGTGCCAGCAGTTACAGCGGGGGTAATGAGCAGTTCTTC. This sequence encodes CASSYSGGNEQFF.